This is a list of T cell receptor beta chains from one sample in a study of T cells in Graves' hyperthyroidism and ophthalmopathy. TCRdb ran MiXCR on the multiplex PCR reads and lists one entry per CDR3 protein. The sample gives 270,000 or so distinct CDR3 sequences, around a quarter of which show up once; approximately 30% is in the top ten. The sample consisted of blood. Source of these receptors: a man aged 40-55 years with Graves' hyperthyroidism that later progressed to Graves' ophthalmopathy. Each CDR3 is given with its conserved first and last residue.

>TRBV20-1|TRBJ2-2
CSASHGGGVGHGELFF
>TRBV6-4|TRBJ1-5
CASRPTWTGGGGQPQHF
>TRBV30|TRBJ2-2
CAWSEVGRNTGELFF
>TRBV5-4|TRBJ2-7
CASTGTSGSEQYF
>TRBV5-1|TRBJ2-7
CASSPGQREQYF
>TRBV28|TRBJ1-5
CASNRGGQGDQPQHF
>TRBV10-3|TRBJ1-1
CAIRDRVWAEAFF
>TRBV6-4|TRBJ2-7
CASTKGLVLAGVHEQYF
>TRBV27|TRBJ1-1
CASRTGTGADEGF
>TRBV18|TRBJ1-1
CATLGRAPNTEAFF
>TRBV20-1|TRBJ2-7
CSARSGSSYEQYF
>TRBV7-6|TRBJ1-2
CASSSGGGYTF
>TRBV19|TRBJ1-1
CASSMGRQVIVNTEAFF
>TRBV6-1|TRBJ2-5
CASRKLGGTPGETQYF